This T cell receptor beta chain was observed in a study of blood T cell repertoires in COVID-19. This clone showed up just a few times. This CDR3 region has 14 residues. Germline assignment: CDR1 LNHDA and CDR2 SQIVND (reference sequence). Between the trimmed V and J ends, which lost 3 bases and 2 bases, there was a span of 10 bases. The method was immunoSEQ multiplex PCR; TCRdb's version includes in-frame clones alone and lacks a portion of them. The table records 200,000 to 250,000 clones, around 82% of them present only once. The rearrangement uses TRBV19 and TRBJ1-1; D gene ambiguous. The sequencing input was peripheral blood. This receptor was taken from a woman aged 30 to 39 who had recovered from COVID-19. In DNA form, the CDR3 reads TGTGCCAGTAGTATGACCAGCGTTAACACTGAAGCTTTCTTT. Residues: CASSMTSVNTEAFF.